This note documents a single T cell receptor (beta chain) sequence. A second PCR, run for about 7 to 11 cycles, used a sample-barcoded 5' primer plus a J-beta primer mix. TCRdb recomputed calls from the 5' RACE reads with MiXCR, one row per CDR3 protein. The data contain around 690,000 distinct CDR3 sequences, approximately 50% of them seen just once; the ten biggest clones take up 30% to 40%. The CDR3 runs 17 residues. Germline V lookup: CDR1 SGDLS, CDR2 YYNGEE. Unmatched junction bases numbered 12, after V lost 4 bases and J lost 2 bases. This sample was taken from a study of blood T cells in healthy people across ages.

The genes are TRBV9 and TRBJ2-3; 8 bases align to TRBD2. The source is a man in his sixties in good health. The specimen sequenced was blood. In nucleotides, the CDR3 is TGTGCCAGCAGCCCCTCCCCCGCGGGGGGCTACACAGATACGCAGTATTTT. Amino acid sequence: CASSPSPAGGYTDTQYF.